The 6 T cell receptor beta chains below come from one sample, sequenced in a study of blood T cell repertoires in COVID-19. Here immunoSEQ multiplex PCR was the method, and the copy in TCRdb shows in-frame clones only, minus some. Counted here are 75,000 to 95,000 clones, around 67% occurring once; the ten biggest clones make up 3.5% to 4%. Sequences were obtained from peripheral blood. The source of these receptors is a man in his 70s with COVID-19, enrolled during active disease.

V gene TRBV7-2 combines with J gene TRBJ2-2; TRBD2 matches at 12 bases. After removal of 5 bases from V and 6 bases from J, the junction contained 4 bases not matched to a gene. This CDR3 has 15 residues. CDR1 and CDR2 from the germline V gene are SGHTA and FQGNSA. In DNA, the CDR3 is TGTGCCAGCAGCCTTCGACTAGCGGGAGCCGGGGAGCTGTTTTTT. Translating gives CASSLRLAGAGELFF.

This clone was found a few times. The gene calls are TRBV29-1 and TRBJ2-5; D perhaps matches TRBD2 (5 bases). CDR1 is SQVTM and CDR2 is ANQGSEA in the germline V gene. Trimming cost V 3 bases and J 5 bases, with 10 bases left between them. The CDR3 loop spans 12 amino acids. The CDR3 coding sequence is TGCAGCGTTGATGTGCGGAGGGAGACCCAGTACTTC. Translation: CSVDVRRETQYF.

The chain employs TRBV7-9 and TRBJ2-5; 10 bases align to TRBD1. This CDR3 region has 15 residues. With 5 bases clipped from V and 4 bases from J, the junction kept 7 bases outside the gene matches. Per germline, CDR1 SEHNR and CDR2 FQNEAQ (reference sequence). This CDR3 reads CASSPRTGGLETQYF. As DNA, the CDR3 is TGTGCCAGCAGCCCCCGGACAGGGGGGCTAGAGACCCAGTACTTC.

The chain links TRBV19 to TRBJ1-5; TRBD1 matches at 10 bases. J lost 6 bases, V lost 4 bases, and 6 bases had no gene match. In germline, CDR1 is LNHDA, CDR2 SQIVND (reference sequence). The CDR3 spans 15 residues. CDR3 protein: CASSTRQGAIQPQHF. The CDR3 DNA reads as TGTGCCAGTAGTACGCGACAGGGGGCAATTCAGCCCCAGCATTTT.

J is TRBJ2-2 and V is TRBV7-9; D is perhaps TRBD1 (6 bases). CDR3 size: 14 residues. Germline V gives CDR1 SEHNR, CDR2 FQNEAQ (reference sequence). Trimming stripped 1 base from V and 9 bases from J, with 12 bases between. The CDR3 sequence: CASSLDRATRELFF. The CDR3 coding sequence is TGTGCCAGCAGCTTAGACAGGGCTACACGGGAGCTGTTTTTT.

The V call is TRBV4-2, the J call TRBJ2-3; TRBD2 might be the D (5 bases). Germline assignment: CDR1 LGHNA and CDR2 YNFKEQ. The CDR3 runs 13 residues. V lost 1 base to trimming and J lost 5 bases, with 7 bases between them. CDR3 protein: CASSQVGEDTQYF. CDR3 coding DNA: TGTGCCAGCAGCCAAGTCGGGGAAGATACGCAGTATTTT.